The rows below give T cell receptor beta chains drawn from one sample of a study of T cell responses to AZD1222 COVID-19 vaccine. Sequencing was performed with immunoSEQ multiplex PCR; in TCRdb, only in-frame clones are kept and a portion is missing. The sample carries roughly 130,000 clones, about nine tenths recorded once. The source was peripheral blood, collected on day 0 of AZD1222 vaccination. The receptors derive from an adult in good health. CDR3s include the opening cysteine and the closing phenylalanine or tryptophan.

>TRBV27|TRBJ1-2
CASSFWDRPYGYTF
>TRBV30|TRBJ2-7
CAWGNTRYEQYF
>TRBV6-5|TRBJ1-2
CASSPTGGLGYGYTF
>TRBV5-6|TRBJ2-7
CASSFLSHYEQYF
>TRBV10-1|TRBJ2-5
CASSASAGGLETQYF
>TRBV13|TRBJ2-7
CASSPGGLGQYF
>TRBV6-5|TRBJ1-5
CASSRTESQPQHF
>TRBV28|TRBJ1-2
CASSSPGVNYGYTF
>TRBV4-3|TRBJ2-1
CASSQDPRGASYNEQFF
>TRBV3-1/TRBV3-2|TRBJ2-7
CASSQDRVPYEQYF
>TRBV5-1|TRBJ1-1
CASSLFTPPGTEAFF
>TRBV29-1|TRBJ1-1
CSVATGGRGAFF
>TRBV5-1|TRBJ1-1
CASRSGPTNTEAFF
>TRBV19|TRBJ2-4
CASSIGGLAKNIQYF
>TRBV10-3|TRBJ1-6
CAISESGAGPKGSPLHF
>TRBV29-1|TRBJ1-6
CSVTLGQGNSPLHF
>TRBV6-5|TRBJ2-7
CASSPPVGSSYEQYF
>TRBV19|TRBJ1-5
CASSPQGTSNQPQHF
>TRBV9|TRBJ2-1
CASSVVASGRGAYNEQFF
>TRBV6-6|TRBJ2-7
CASRGLAGPSSYEQYF
>TRBV28|TRBJ1-5
CASSRRGLGNQPQHF
>TRBV7-9|TRBJ2-7
CASSLKNEQYF
>TRBV24-1|TRBJ2-2
CATSDSQGGLAGETGELFF
>TRBV29-1|TRBJ2-5
CSVVLLETQYF
>TRBV7-8|TRBJ2-7
CASSSLRGTQGGDEQYF
>TRBV5-6|TRBJ1-3
CASSPQSTGGNTIYF
>TRBV10-1|TRBJ2-3
CASSSGTGDTDTQYF
>TRBV6-2/TRBV6-3|TRBJ1-3
CASSFSSGNTIYF
>TRBV24-1|TRBJ2-3
CATSDSDRAGTDTQYF
>TRBV7-9|TRBJ1-5
CASSSQGVNQPQHF
>TRBV4-2|TRBJ2-3
CASSPRAEDTQYF
>TRBV11-2|TRBJ1-6
CASSLSGPRGSPLHF
>TRBV21-1|TRBJ1-1
CASTSTGECTEAFF
>TRBV6-6|TRBJ1-5
CASNRDRGTGQPQHF
>TRBV27|TRBJ2-3
CASSLSRAWDTQYF
>TRBV10-1|TRBJ2-3
CASSGTSALSPDTQYF
>TRBV4-3|TRBJ2-7
CASSQNWGDRTYEQYF
>TRBV28|TRBJ1-2
CASSLETGDYGYTF
>TRBV7-2|TRBJ2-7
CASSNWEGYEQYF
>TRBV28|TRBJ2-7
CASLSSGDEQYF
>TRBV5-1|TRBJ1-6
CASSSQGARDNSPLHF
>TRBV18|TRBJ2-4
CASSPQPGQGEGNIQYF
>TRBV6-5|TRBJ2-7
CASSNHKGYEQYF
>TRBV6-4|TRBJ2-3
CASSQLAGGPTDTQYF
>TRBV5-1|TRBJ2-1
CASSFRETDNEQFF
>TRBV28|TRBJ2-7
CASLSGTGGYEQYF
>TRBV5-1|TRBJ2-7
CASSLDRTAAYEQYF
>TRBV19|TRBJ2-5
CASTNRLAWETQYF
>TRBV7-7|TRBJ2-5
CASSRGTSAQETQYF
>TRBV7-9|TRBJ1-5
CASSFGQGGNQPQHF
>TRBV25-1|TRBJ1-2
CASSEEGQSFYGYTF
>TRBV10-3|TRBJ2-2
CAISWSDTGELFF
>TRBV10-2|TRBJ1-2
CASSEPGADNYGYTF